Shown below are 6 T cell receptor beta chains from a single sample sequenced in a study of vaccination and CD4 T cells after COVID-19. These TCRs' antigens remain unknown. Cultured CD4+ T-cell DNA underwent Oncomine TCR Beta short-read sequencing. Genomic DNA was taken out of cultured CD4+ T cells by extraction. Each CDR3 protein gets one entry after TCRdb re-called the PCR reads with MiXCR. The top ten hold 15% to 25% of the sample, which has about 9,300 distinct CDR3 sequences, 34% seen once. The treatment is: roughly ten-day PBMC culture with coronavirus spike peptide pools or control peptides (ViraFEST assay). Samples of CD4+ T cells were obtained from the unexposed donor before the COVID-19 pandemic (2011-2018). The sample taken for sequencing was CD4+ T cells from blood, cultured in vitro. The receptors here all came from a human donor in good health.

V and J are TRBV20-1 and TRBJ2-3; D perhaps matches TRBD2 (6 bases). This CDR3 is 17 amino acids long. V was clipped by 2 bases and J by 3 bases, with 21 bases between them. Germline V gene sequence: CDR1 DFQATT, CDR2 SNEGSKA (reference sequence). The CDR3 bases are TGCAGTGCTAGATCCGCTGGGGCCTCGGGGGATACAGATACGCAGTATTTT. It encodes CSARSAGASGDTDTQYF.

This clonotype has more than one count but fewer than ten. This chain links TRBV19 with TRBJ2-1, with D unresolved. V lost 3 bases to trimming and J lost 8 bases, with 11 bases between them. Germline V gene lookup returns CDR1 LNHDA and CDR2 SQIVND (reference sequence). This CDR3 is 13 amino acids long. CDR3 region: CASSMWVSDEQFF. CDR3 sequence (DNA): TGTGCCAGTAGTATGTGGGTATCGGATGAGCAGTTCTTC.

This clonotype is classed as medium-sized. The chain uses TRBV20-1 and TRBJ1-5; the match to TRBD1 covers 7 bases. This CDR3 contains 14 residues. Germline-derived CDR1 and CDR2 are DFQATT and SNEGSKA (reference sequence). V gave up 3 bases and J gave up 7 bases; unmatched junction bases: 9. This CDR3 reads CSASGGGVQQPQHF. CDR3 nucleotide sequence: TGCAGTGCTAGTGGAGGGGGCGTCCAACAGCCCCAGCATTTT.

This clonotype was picked up a small number of times. V usage is TRBV6-1 and J usage is TRBJ2-5; 7 bases align to TRBD2. This CDR3 has 15 residues. Germline lookup yields CDR1 MNHNS and CDR2 SASEGT. The ends lost 8 bases at V and 1 base at J; junction bases unmatched: 10. The CDR3 spells CASASFSGPQETQYF. DNA for the CDR3: TGTGCCAGCGCATCCTTTAGCGGGCCCCAAGAGACCCAGTACTTC.

The chain is built from TRBV6-1 and TRBJ2-7; 8 bases are shared with TRBD1. Looked up from germline, CDR1 is MNHNS and CDR2 is SASEGT. The CDR3 totals 13 residues. Trimming took 5 bases from V and 3 from J; bases not matched to a gene: 3. CDR3 in amino acids: CASSLGQGYEQYF. In DNA, the CDR3 is TGTGCCAGCAGTCTCGGACAGGGCTACGAGCAGTACTTC.

This chain links TRBV20-1 with TRBJ2-7; D is uncertain. Trimming cost V 5 bases and J 6 bases, with 11 bases left between them. This CDR3 spans 11 amino acids. Germline lookup yields CDR1 DFQATT and CDR2 SNEGSKA (reference sequence). The chain's CDR3 is CSADRPGEQYF. The CDR3 DNA follows: TGCAGTGCTGACCGACCGGGCGAGCAGTACTTC.